This entry lists 12 T cell receptor beta chains sequenced from one sample in a study of T cell repertoires in cytomegalovirus infection. TCRdb used MiXCR to reprocess the reads, holding one entry per CDR3 protein. Of 560,000 or so distinct CDR3 sequences listed, about 15% are singletons. The material sequenced was CD8+ T cells from PBMCs. The source of these receptors is a human donor in good health (CMV status not recorded). Some clones in this sample may be carry-over from other donors' samples.

There are a few counts of this clonotype. This sequence joins TRBV7-6 and TRBJ1-2; the D is unclear. Germline assignment: CDR1 SGHVS and CDR2 FNYEAQ. V gave up 4 bases and J gave up 7 bases, with 13 bases separating them. This CDR3 is built from 13 residues. The CDR3 here is CASSSALGIGYTF. The CDR3 coding sequence is TGTGCCAGCAGCTCCGCTCTGGGGATTGGCTACACCTTC.

This clonotype was counted ten times or more. The J gene is TRBJ1-1, the V gene TRBV12-3 or TRBV12-4; D gene unclear. The CDR3 is 11 amino acids. Trimming removed 0 bases from V and 7 bases from J, with 3 bases in between. In nucleotides, the CDR3 is TGTGCCAGCAGTTTAGCAGATGAAGCTTTCTTT. Translation: CASSLADEAFF.

The rearrangement uses TRBV10-3 and TRBJ1-3; TRBD1 matches 9 bases. CDR1 is ENHRY and CDR2 is SYGVKD in the germline V gene. Trimming took 6 bases from V and 0 from J; bases not matched to a gene: 6. The CDR3 contains 16 residues. CDR3 residues: CAIRRTGEVSGNTIYF. Written as DNA, the CDR3 is TGTGCCATCAGGCGGACAGGGGAGGTCTCTGGAAACACCATATATTTT.

V is TRBV4-1 and J is TRBJ2-1; 8 bases are a match to TRBD2. There are 15 residues in the CDR3. J was trimmed by 3 bases and V by 2 bases; bases with no gene match: 3. Germline loops: CDR1 MGHRA, CDR2 YSYEKL. As DNA, the CDR3 is TGCGCCAGCAGCCAACTTCGGGGGGGCTACAATGAGCAGTTCTTC. This translates into CASSQLRGGYNEQFF.

This clonotype was recorded many times. The chain is built from TRBV11-2 and TRBJ2-7; a weak D match, TRBD2 (6 bases). Looked up from germline, CDR1 is SGHAT and CDR2 is FQNNGV. The ends were cut back, 4 bases at V and 0 bases at J, with 13 bases in the middle. This CDR3 has 15 amino acids. This CDR3 is CASSSAFGSSYEQYF. For the CDR3, the DNA is TGTGCCAGCAGCTCTGCTTTCGGGAGCTCCTACGAGCAGTACTTC. Combining the CDR3 with reference TRBV11-2 and TRBJ2-7 gives the whole variable domain EAGVAQSPRYKIIEKRQSVAFWCNPISGHATLYWYQQILGQGPKLLIQFQNNGVVDDSQLPKDRFSAERLKGVDSTLKIQPAKLEDSAVYLCASSSAFGSSYEQYFGPGTRLTVT.

This clonotype was detected a few times. The J gene is TRBJ2-1, the V gene TRBV10-3; 7 bases are shared with TRBD2. This CDR3 region has 16 residues. Trimming took 0 bases from V and 6 from J; bases not matched to a gene: 8. Germline CDR1 is ENHRY and CDR2 is SYGVKD. The CDR3 is CAISESLRELLNEQFF. In nucleotides, the CDR3 is TGTGCCATCAGTGAGTCGTTGCGGGAGTTGCTCAATGAGCAGTTCTTC.

The table lists this clonotype with many counts. The chain is built from TRBV7-9 and TRBJ2-1; 9 nucleotides line up with TRBD2. The CDR3 runs 16 residues. V lost 5 bases and J lost 1; bases outside the gene matches: 6. Germline loops: CDR1 SEHNR, CDR2 FQNEAQ (reference sequence). This chain's CDR3 is CASSPRLAESYNEQFF. The CDR3, as DNA: TGTGCCAGCAGCCCCCGACTAGCGGAGTCCTACAATGAGCAGTTCTTC.

The rearrangement links TRBV27 to TRBJ2-1; D is unclear. V lost 0 bases to trimming and J lost 8 bases, with 5 bases between them. The CDR3 has 12 amino acids. CDR1 and CDR2 from the germline V gene are MNHEY and SMNVEV (reference sequence). The CDR3 sequence is CASSLSKHEQFF. The CDR3 bases are TGTGCCAGCAGTTTATCGAAGCATGAGCAGTTCTTC.

This clonotype has ten or more counts. The chain couples TRBV27 to TRBJ1-6; D is unresolved. With 2 bases removed from V and 3 bases from J, the gap between germline ends came to 11 bases. CDR1 MNHEY and CDR2 SMNVEV come from the germline V gene (reference sequence). The CDR3 spans 16 residues. The CDR3 here is CASSLVDNLYNSPLHF. CDR3 coding DNA: TGTGCCAGCAGTTTAGTGGATAACCTCTATAATTCACCCCTCCACTTT.

A few counts support this clonotype. The rearrangement joins TRBV10-2 to TRBJ1-5; no clear D gene. The CDR3 loop spans 15 amino acids. V was shortened by 0 bases and J by 0 bases, with 6 bases between the two germline ends. Germline CDR1 is WSHSY and CDR2 is SAAADI. The chain's CDR3 is CASSESYSSNQPQHF. The CDR3 DNA follows: TGCGCCAGCAGTGAGTCTTACAGTAGCAATCAGCCCCAGCATTTT.

This clonotype was counted only a few times. V is TRBV6-2 or TRBV6-3 and J is TRBJ1-3, with D perhaps TRBD1 (5 bases). This CDR3 is 15 amino acids long. V was cut by 4 bases and J by 3 bases, with 13 bases left in between. In germline, CDR1 is MNHEY, CDR2 SVGEGT. The CDR3 nucleotides are TGTGCCAGCAGTTCCCTCAAGGGGAGTGGAAACACCATATATTTT. Its protein product is CASSSLKGSGNTIYF.

There are many counts of this clonotype. The chain recombines TRBV7-9 with TRBJ2-7; a weak D match, TRBD2 (6 bases). Per the germline V gene, CDR1 is SEHNR and CDR2 is FQNEAQ (reference sequence). V gave up 4 bases and J gave up 5 bases, with 12 bases separating them. The CDR3 runs 13 residues. CDR3 residues: CASSYREIHEQYF. The CDR3, as DNA: TGTGCCAGCAGCTACCGGGAGATACACGAGCAGTACTTC.